The clone carrying this T cell receptor beta chain has a count of ten or more. Its antigen is still unknown. TCRdb passed the 5' RACE reads through MiXCR, listing each CDR3 protein once. The sample yields about 240,000 distinct CDR3 sequences, approximately 9% seen once. This sample is drawn from a study of T-cell memory formation after mild COVID-19. Study-wide context: TCR clusters were mostly confined to one donor each.

Findings and caveats of the study: Within pre-infection memory, some responding clones were found, suggesting cross-reactive memory joined. A second wave expanding day 15 to 37 was CD4+-biased; contracting clones were balanced.

The CDR3 is made up of 19 amino acids. V gave up 1 base and J gave up 8 bases, with 29 bases separating them. Germline CDR1 MGHRA, CDR2 YSYEKL. The origin of this receptor is a man aged 18-30 years who had mild COVID-19 (a few samples of this study predate the infection). Cell type and time point are not known. The chain combines TRBV4-1 with TRBJ1-2; D remains ambiguous. The sequenced sample was PBMCs or a T cell subset sorted from them (not recorded which). Here the CDR3 reads CASSQVFPLFGNIGAGYTF. The CDR3 nucleotides are TGCGCCAGCAGCCAAGTCTTCCCTTTGTTCGGGAATATCGGTGCGGGCTACACCTTC.